Listed below are T cell receptor beta chains from one sample, sequenced in a study of cytomegalovirus exposure and HLA in healthy donors. Sequencing used immunoSEQ multiplex PCR; TCRdb keeps in-frame clones, though not all of them. The table lists more than 300,000 clones, 86% of them singletons, with around 0.8% in the top ten. Material for sequencing was PBMCs. The receptors shown here come from a woman aged 18-30 years in good health and CMV-seronegative. CDR3s include the opening cysteine and the closing phenylalanine or tryptophan. The order of the fields is CDR3 protein, CDR3 DNA, clone size, J gene, D gene, V gene. The D gene is left open where the match is weak. The size entry is marked missing in some rows and otherwise reads once, few, many or a size class.

CASRKTGMNTEAFF,TGTGCCAGCAGGAAAACAGGGATGAACACTGAAGCTTTCTTT,once,TRBJ1-1,NA,TRBV28
CASSSQTGSATEAFF,TGTGCCAGTAGTTCCCAAACAGGGTCTGCGACTGAAGCTTTCTTT,NA,TRBJ1-1,NA,TRBV19
CASSQRGGQETQYF,TGCGCCAGCAGCCAAAGGGGCGGCCAAGAGACCCAGTACTTC,NA,TRBJ2-5,NA,TRBV4-1
CASSPLVVEQYF,TGTGCCAGCAGTCCACTTGTTGTCGAGCAGTACTTC,NA,TRBJ2-7,NA,TRBV28
CASSPMGEVGNTEAFF,TGTGCCAGCAGTCCGATGGGGGAGGTGGGGAACACTGAAGCTTTCTTT,NA,TRBJ1-1,NA,TRBV9
CASSLVAGGRDEQFF,TGTGCCAGCAGCCTTGTAGCAGGGGGAAGGGATGAGCAGTTCTTC,NA,TRBJ2-1,TRBD1,TRBV28
CASSPLTVEETQYF,TGTGCCAGCAGTCCCCTAACAGTTGAAGAGACCCAGTACTTC,NA,TRBJ2-5,NA,TRBV27
CASTSRGVSYEQYF,TGTGCCAGCACCTCCAGGGGGGTCTCCTACGAGCAGTACTTC,NA,TRBJ2-7,NA,TRBV5-6
CASSPRGMGTEAFF,TGTGCCAGCAGCCCACGGGGGATGGGGACTGAAGCTTTCTTT,NA,TRBJ1-1,NA,TRBV6-6
CASSSRGETQYF,TGTGCCAGCAGTAGCCGCGGGGAGACCCAGTACTTC,NA,TRBJ2-5,NA,TRBV2
CASSAGIAGHNGELFF,TGTGCCAGCAGTGCCGGGATAGCGGGACATAACGGGGAGCTGTTTTTT,NA,TRBJ2-2,TRBD2,TRBV11-2
CASSQDRSGGAHYEQFF,TGCGCCAGCAGCCAAGATAGAAGCGGGGGGGCCCACTATGAGCAGTTCTTC,NA,TRBJ2-1,TRBD2,TRBV4-1
CASSVSSGYGYTF,TGTGCCAGCAGCGTATCTTCGGGGTACGGCTACACCTTC,NA,TRBJ1-2,NA,TRBV9
CASSLWQGDNEQFF,TGTGCCAGCAGTTTATGGCAGGGGGACAATGAGCAGTTCTTC,NA,TRBJ2-1,TRBD1,TRBV27
CASSPRQGRNIQYF,TGTGCCAGCTCACCACGACAGGGGCGAAACATTCAGTACTTC,NA,TRBJ2-4,TRBD1,TRBV18
CASSFRTSGDNEQFF,TGTGCCAGCAGCTTTCGGACTAGCGGGGACAATGAGCAGTTCTTC,once,TRBJ2-1,TRBD2,TRBV14
CATRVPGDRREAFF,TGTGCCACCAGAGTCCCCGGGGATAGGCGGGAAGCTTTCTTT,few,TRBJ1-1,NA,TRBV15
CASSSAGGRGSPLHF,TGTGCCAGCAGCTCCGCGGGGGGGCGCGGTTCACCCCTCCACTTT,once,TRBJ1-6,NA,TRBV11-2
CASSQESTYSNQPQHF,TGCGCCAGCAGCCAAGAGTCCACATATAGCAATCAGCCCCAGCATTTT,NA,TRBJ1-5,NA,TRBV4-1
CASSEATGEVGKLFF,TGTGCCAGCAGTGAAGCAACAGGGGAGGTGGGAAAACTGTTTTTT,few,TRBJ1-4,TRBD1,TRBV6-1
CASSGRVYQETQYF,TGTGCCAGCAGTGGCAGGGTCTACCAAGAGACCCAGTACTTC,NA,TRBJ2-5,NA,TRBV2
CASSLPASGESTDTQYF,TGTGCCAGCAGCCTCCCTGCTAGCGGGGAAAGCACAGATACGCAGTATTTT,NA,TRBJ2-3,TRBD2,TRBV7-9
CASSLAGGRYNEQFF,TGTGCCAGCAGTTTAGCGGGGGGGAGATACAATGAGCAGTTCTTC,NA,TRBJ2-1,TRBD2,TRBV6-1
CASSTWTGDSYEQYF,TGTGCCAGCTCAACTTGGACAGGGGACTCCTACGAGCAGTACTTC,NA,TRBJ2-7,TRBD1,TRBV18
CAWSVLSAGYTF,TGTGCCTGGAGTGTTTTATCCGCGGGCTACACCTTC,NA,TRBJ1-2,NA,TRBV30